The 14 T cell receptor beta chains below all came from one sample that was sequenced in a study of blood T cell repertoires in COVID-19. Assay: immunoSEQ multiplex PCR; the TCRdb copy retains only in-frame clones and omits some. The sample includes over 250,000 clones, 85% seen only once; the top ten take roughly 5%. Material for sequencing was peripheral blood. The receptors stem from a man in his fifties with active or convalescent COVID-19.

This rearrangement joins TRBV19 to TRBJ1-2; TRBD1 aligns across 7 bases. Germline V gene sequence: CDR1 LNHDA, CDR2 SQIVND (reference sequence). The CDR3 spans 12 residues. J gave up 7 bases and V 6 bases, and 5 bases lay outside the gene matches. CDR3 in amino acids: CASRPTGAGYTF. The CDR3 nucleotides are TGTGCCAGTAGGCCAACAGGGGCTGGCTACACCTTC.

The V gene is TRBV19, the J gene TRBJ1-2, with 7 bases identical to TRBD1. Germline V CDR1 and CDR2: LNHDA, SQIVND (reference sequence). J gave up 2 bases and V 9 bases, and 6 bases lay outside the gene matches. The CDR3 has 13 amino acids. The CDR3 region is CASHRTGNYGYTF. In nucleotides, the CDR3 is TGTGCCAGCCACCGGACAGGAAACTATGGCTACACCTTC.

The chain links TRBV5-6 to TRBJ1-1; tentative D call: TRBD1 (6 bases). From germline, CDR1 is SGHDT and CDR2 YYEEEE. CDR3 length: 17 amino acids. V lost 4 bases to trimming and J lost 0 bases, with 19 bases between them. The CDR3 nucleotides read TGTGCCAGCAGCCCGCCGTTCGGGGGGCGAGTGAACACTGAAGCTTTCTTT. It encodes CASSPPFGGRVNTEAFF.

The chain joins TRBV5-4 to TRBJ2-3, with 10 bases identical to TRBD2. With 4 bases clipped from V and 1 base from J, the junction kept 3 bases outside the gene matches. The germline V gene encodes CDR1 SGHNT and CDR2 YYREEE (reference sequence). The CDR3 spans 15 residues. CDR3 DNA sequence: TGTGCCAGCAGCCCTAGCGGGAGAGGCACAGATACGCAGTATTTT. Protein sequence: CASSPSGRGTDTQYF.

The chain is built from TRBV19 and TRBJ2-7, with 10 bases identical to TRBD2. This CDR3 has 15 amino acids. CDR1 is LNHDA, CDR2 SQIVND, per germline (reference sequence). Unmatched junction bases numbered 7, after V lost 5 bases and J lost 3 bases. The CDR3 protein is CASSPRLAGDYEQYF. The CDR3 region has the DNA TGTGCCAGTAGTCCCCGCCTAGCGGGGGACTACGAGCAGTACTTC.

This chain uses TRBV6-5 with TRBJ1-4, with no clear D. Looked up from germline, CDR1 is MNHEY and CDR2 is SVGAGI. The CDR3 is made up of 13 amino acids. Trimming removed 11 bases at V and 4 bases at J, with 14 bases between. In DNA, the CDR3 is TGTGCCGTACGGGAGGGCGTTAATGAAAAACTGTTTTTT. Translating it yields CAVREGVNEKLFF.

The V gene is TRBV5-1, the J gene TRBJ2-1; 8 bases fit TRBD2. Germline loops: CDR1 SGHRS, CDR2 YFSETQ. V dropped 2 bases and J dropped 7; count of bases not matched to a gene: 8. The CDR3 spans 15 residues. CDR3 residues: CASSFDPGLVNEQFF. For the CDR3, the DNA is TGCGCCAGCAGCTTCGACCCGGGACTAGTAAATGAGCAGTTCTTC.

The rearrangement uses TRBV27 and TRBJ1-2; TRBD1 aligns across 7 bases. CDR1 MNHEY and CDR2 SMNVEV come from the germline V gene (reference sequence). The CDR3 has 14 amino acids. V was pared by 4 bases and J by 8 bases, with 10 bases of the junction left unmatched. This CDR3 is CASSSHRGRGGYTF. The CDR3 region has the DNA TGTGCCAGCAGTTCCCACAGGGGACGAGGCGGCTACACCTTC.

The V gene is TRBV5-6, the J gene TRBJ1-3, with D perhaps matching TRBD1 (5 bases). CDR1 and CDR2 (germline): SGHDT, YYEEEE. The ends were cut back, 1 base at V and 4 bases at J, with 15 bases in the middle. CDR3 length equals 16 residues. The chain's CDR3 is CASSLRAGSMGNTIYF. Written as DNA, the CDR3 is TGTGCCAGCAGCTTGCGCGCAGGGTCCATGGGAAACACCATATATTTT.

This sequence joins TRBV19 and TRBJ2-5; a weak D match, TRBD2 (5 bases). Looked up from germline, CDR1 is LNHDA and CDR2 is SQIVND (reference sequence). With 5 bases removed from V and 3 bases from J, the gap between germline ends came to 10 bases. The length of the CDR3 is 13 residues. CDR3 coding DNA: TGTGCCAGTAGTCTCGGACTGGAAGAGACCCAGTACTTC. It encodes CASSLGLEETQYF.

The chain joins TRBV5-5 to TRBJ1-2; tentative D call: TRBD1 (6 bases). In germline, CDR1 is SGHKS, CDR2 YYEKEE (reference sequence). The CDR3 totals 17 residues. V dropped 4 bases and J dropped 4 bases, with 23 bases sitting between them. The CDR3 DNA reads as TGTGCCAGCAGCACCCGAGGGGGTTCGGACACTATCTATGGCTACACCTTC. As protein: CASSTRGGSDTIYGYTF.

The J gene is TRBJ2-3, the V gene TRBV7-2, with 13 positions matching TRBD2. Germline-derived CDR1 and CDR2 are SGHTA and FQGNSA. The junction had 8 bases not matched to a gene; V was cut back by 2 bases and J by 6 bases. This CDR3 contains 17 residues. CDR3: CASSLYGKTSGRDTQYF. CDR3 sequence (DNA): TGTGCCAGCAGCTTATATGGGAAGACTAGCGGGAGGGATACGCAGTATTTT.

The CDR3 sequence is CASRSGTGGLNTEAFF. The CDR3, as DNA: TGTGCCAGCAGGTCCGGGACAGGGGGCTTGAACACTGAAGCTTTCTTT. V is TRBV3-1 (or the pseudogene TRBV3-2) and J is TRBJ1-1, with 12 nucleotides matching TRBD1. Losses at the gene ends were 6 bases for V and 0 bases for J; bases not matched to a gene: 5. The CDR3 has 16 residues. Germline V gene data show CDR1 as LGHDT and CDR2 as YNNKEL (reference sequence).

V gene TRBV7-3 combines with J gene TRBJ2-3, with D possibly TRBD2 on 7 matching bases. Germline values: CDR1 SGHTA, CDR2 FQGTGA. This CDR3 has 16 residues. Trimming shortened V by 2 bases and J by 5 bases, and 17 bases separated the two germline ends. The CDR3 reads CASSLVGGGPVDTQYF. As DNA, the CDR3 is TGTGCCAGCAGCTTAGTAGGGGGAGGGCCTGTAGATACGCAGTATTTT.